Below are 26 T cell receptor beta chains sequenced from a single sample in a study of Ad26.COV2.S vaccination and SARS-CoV-2 variants. Using immunoSEQ multiplex PCR, the repertoire was profiled, and TCRdb retains in-frame clones only, with some absent. The sample consists of some 390,000 clones, about 88% of them appearing once. The treatment: some 19 received Ad26.COV2.S at low or high dose, single or two shots; about 5 received placebo; per-sample allocation not given. After the first vaccine or placebo injection, samples were drawn on day 63. This material consisted of peripheral blood, taken in a trial of Ad26.COV2.S vaccine versus placebo. All receptors come from a person between 18 and 59 years old who received the Ad26.COV2.S COVID-19 vaccine or a placebo.

The chain carries TRBV5-6 and TRBJ1-6, with D perhaps matching TRBD1 (5 bases). Trimming took off 4 bases at V and 14 bases at J, with 16 bases between the two ends. In germline, CDR1 is SGHDT, CDR2 YYEEEE. The CDR3 is 13 residues long. The CDR3 here is CASSGRDSRALHF. CDR3 coding DNA: TGTGCCAGCAGCGGAAGGGACTCGCGGGCCCTCCACTTT.

The rearrangement uses TRBV5-1 and TRBJ1-1; D remains ambiguous. Per the germline V gene, CDR1 is SGHRS and CDR2 is YFSETQ. V was trimmed by 0 bases and J by 1 base, leaving 4 bases between them. This CDR3 region has 13 residues. CDR3 coding DNA: TGCGCCAGCAGCTTGGGGCCGAACACTGAAGCTTTCTTT. This gives the protein CASSLGPNTEAFF. The variable domain in full, with the rest retrieved from reference TRBV5-1 and TRBJ1-1, is KAGVTQTPRYLIKTRGQQVTLSCSPISGHRSVSWYQQTPGQGLQFLFEYFSETQRNKGNFPGRFSGRQFSNSRSEMNVSTLELGDSALYLCASSLGPNTEAFFGQGTRLTVV.

The chain couples TRBV30 to TRBJ1-2; D unclear. There are 12 residues in the CDR3. Per the germline V gene, CDR1 is GTSNPN and CDR2 is SVGIG (reference sequence). V dropped 1 base and J dropped 2 bases, with 5 bases sitting between them. The CDR3 reads CAWSGNNYGYTF. CDR3 coding DNA: TGTGCCTGGAGTGGGAACAACTATGGCTACACCTTC.

Only one count was recorded for this clone. This chain joins TRBV5-1 and TRBJ2-7; 10 bases are shared with TRBD1. CDR1 SGHRS and CDR2 YFSETQ come from the germline V gene. J gave up 2 bases and V 1 base, and 3 bases lay outside the gene matches. The CDR3 covers 15 residues. Here the CDR3 DNA reads TGCGCCAGCAGCTTGCAAGGGACAGGGGCCTACGAGCAGTACTTC. Protein sequence: CASSLQGTGAYEQYF.

The V gene is TRBV10-3, the J gene TRBJ1-1; 8 bases match TRBD1. Germline assignment: CDR1 ENHRY and CDR2 SYGVKD. The CDR3 has 14 residues. V was pared by 7 bases and J by 3 bases, with 7 bases of the junction left unmatched. CDR3 loop: CAIKKTGVDTEAFF. For the CDR3, the DNA is TGTGCCATCAAAAAGACAGGGGTTGACACTGAAGCTTTCTTT.

The genes are TRBV6-1 and TRBJ1-1; 7 bases align to TRBD1. Germline values: CDR1 MNHNS, CDR2 SASEGT. The junction had 12 bases not matched to a gene; V was cut back by 2 bases and J by 3 bases. The CDR3 is 17 amino acids. The DNA for the CDR3 is TGTGCCAGCAGTGAATATAGGAGGGGGCTATGGGACACTGAAGCTTTCTTT. It translates to CASSEYRRGLWDTEAFF.

The chain recombines TRBV4-1 with TRBJ1-1; weak D call: TRBD1 (5 bases). From germline, CDR1 is MGHRA and CDR2 YSYEKL. This CDR3 is 13 amino acids long. The V and J ends lost 5 bases and 7 bases respectively, with 14 bases between them. The DNA for the CDR3 is TGCGCCAGCAGCTTAAGCGGGGCCAATGAAGCTTTCTTT. As protein: CASSLSGANEAFF.

This chain connects TRBV11-3 to TRBJ2-2, with TRBD1 matching 7 bases. Germline V lookup: CDR1 SGHNT, CDR2 YENEEA. With V trimmed by 0 bases and J by 5 bases, 3 bases remained unmatched. This CDR3 region has 15 residues. CDR3 bases: TGTGCCAGCAGCTTAGAACCAGGGGGAACCGGGGAGCTGTTTTTT. It specifies CASSLEPGGTGELFF.

The chain carries TRBV18 and TRBJ2-2, with D hard to call. V dropped 4 bases and J dropped 0 bases, with 12 bases sitting between them. The CDR3 extends over 16 amino acids. Germline V lookup: CDR1 KGHSH, CDR2 LQKENI. CDR3 coding DNA: TGTGCCAGCTCACTTGCGGTTGTCGCGAACACCGGGGAGCTGTTTTTT. Translated, it gives CASSLAVVANTGELFF.

Comments on this clone: The sample carries other DNA sequences with the same CDR3. The chain employs TRBV2 and TRBJ2-1; D unresolved. Germline-derived CDR1 and CDR2 are SNHLY and FYNNEI. The CDR3 contains 11 residues. Deletions cut 1 base from V and 7 bases from J, with 2 bases between. CDR3 sequence: CASSEGNEQFF. CDR3 sequence (DNA): TGTGCCAGCAGTGAAGGTAATGAGCAGTTCTTC. Supplemented by reference TRBV2 and TRBJ2-1, the full variable domain reads EPEVTQTPSHQVTQMGQEVILRCVPISNHLYFYWYRQILGQKVEFLVSFYNNEISEKSEIFDDQFSVERPDGSNFTLKIRSTKLEDSAMYFCASSEGNEQFFGPGTRLTVL.

The chain links TRBV5-4 to TRBJ2-1; D uncertain. This CDR3 region has 13 residues. Germline-derived CDR1 and CDR2 are SGHNT and YYREEE (reference sequence). Trimming shortened V by 4 bases and J by 6 bases, and 11 bases separated the two germline ends. CDR3 residues: CASSQPSINEQFF. In DNA form, the CDR3 reads TGTGCCAGCAGCCAACCTTCAATCAATGAGCAGTTCTTC.

V and J are TRBV7-9 and TRBJ1-1; D remains unclear. Trimming pared 1 base from V and 4 bases from J, leaving 13 bases between. This CDR3 comprises 15 residues. CDR1 and CDR2 (germline): SEHNR, FQNEAQ (reference sequence). CDR3 sequence: CASSLVTGFLTEAFF. For the CDR3, the DNA is TGTGCCAGCAGCTTAGTAACGGGATTCCTCACTGAAGCTTTCTTT.

V is TRBV5-3 and J is TRBJ1-3, with D perhaps TRBD1 (5 bases). TRBV5-3 counts as an open reading frame of uncertain function. Trimming took off 1 base at V and 0 bases at J, with 8 bases between the two ends. The CDR3 totals 15 residues. The chain's CDR3 is CARSLTGTSGNTIYF. As DNA, the CDR3 is TGTGCCAGAAGCTTGACAGGAACCTCTGGAAACACCATATATTTT.

V and J are TRBV6-5 and TRBJ2-3; possibly TRBD2 for D (5 bases). The CDR3 has 14 amino acids. The V gene's germline CDR1 is MNHEY and CDR2 SVGAGI. Trimming pared 2 bases from V and 5 bases from J, leaving 11 bases between. CDR3 DNA sequence: TGTGCCAGCAGTTACCTCGGGGTGCGAGATACGCAGTATTTT. Translated, it gives CASSYLGVRDTQYF.

J is TRBJ2-5 and V is TRBV9; perhaps TRBD2 as D (6 bases). CDR1 is SGDLS, CDR2 YYNGEE, per germline. Trimming left V 3 bases short and J 4 bases short, with 13 bases between. There are 14 residues in the CDR3. The CDR3 region has the DNA TGTGCCAGCAGCGCCCCCCGAGCGGGAGAGACCCAGTACTTC. Protein sequence: CASSAPRAGETQYF.

The genes are TRBV5-1 and TRBJ2-1, with TRBD2 matching 8 bases. The length of the CDR3 is 13 residues. V trimming: 0 bases; J trimming: 9 bases; junction bases outside the gene matches: 2. Germline V gene data show CDR1 as SGHRS and CDR2 as YFSETQ. CDR3: CASSLDGRGEQFF. CDR3 sequence (DNA): TGCGCCAGCAGCTTGGACGGGAGGGGTGAGCAGTTCTTC.

J is TRBJ2-3 and V is TRBV5-5; 8 bases match TRBD2. Germline loops: CDR1 SGHKS, CDR2 YYEKEE (reference sequence). The V gene end was trimmed by 4 bases and the J gene end by 8 bases; junction bases not matched to a gene: 9. This CDR3 region has 14 residues. This chain's CDR3 is CASSPLGGGGTQYF. For the CDR3, the DNA is TGTGCCAGCAGCCCTCTCGGGGGGGGCGGTACGCAGTATTTT.

This clone was detected only once. This sequence joins TRBV5-4 and TRBJ1-4; no clear D gene. Per the germline V gene, CDR1 is SGHNT and CDR2 is YYREEE (reference sequence). The CDR3 is made up of 17 amino acids. V was shortened by 0 bases and J by 5 bases, with 17 bases between the two germline ends. This CDR3 is CASSLDLGGQKNEKLFF. CDR3 nucleotides: TGTGCCAGCAGCTTGGATCTGGGAGGCCAAAAAAATGAAAAACTGTTTTTT.

This chain joins TRBV2 and TRBJ2-3; 8 positions agree with TRBD2. V gave up 6 bases and J gave up 4 bases; unmatched junction bases: 9. CDR1 SNHLY and CDR2 FYNNEI come from the germline V gene. This CDR3 has 15 residues. The CDR3 spells CASRPGLGVADTQYF. CDR3 bases: TGTGCCAGCAGACCGGGACTAGGGGTCGCAGATACGCAGTATTTT.

The chain links TRBV18 to TRBJ1-4; D remains unclear. The V end was cut by 4 bases, the J end by 3 bases, with 21 bases between. The germline V gene has CDR1 KGHSH and CDR2 LQKENI. The CDR3 spans 18 residues. CDR3 DNA: TGTGCCAGCTCACATGAAACCATACAGTTTTTGGCTAATGAAAAACTGTTTTTT. Its protein is CASSHETIQFLANEKLFF.

J is TRBJ2-2 and V is TRBV11-3; 14 bases agree with TRBD2. V lost 5 bases to trimming and J lost 2 bases; unmatched junction nucleotides: 4. The CDR3 covers 17 residues. CDR1 is SGHNT and CDR2 is YENEEA in the germline V gene. CDR3 nucleotide sequence: TGTGCCAGCAGCCGAGGGACTAGCGGGGGAAACACCGGGGAGCTGTTTTTT. This codes for CASSRGTSGGNTGELFF. The full variable domain, with the rest looked up from reference TRBV11-3 and TRBJ2-2, is EAGVVQSPRYKIIEKKQPVAFWCNPISGHNTLYWYLQNLGQGPELLIRYENEEAVDDSQLPKDRFSAERLKGVDSTLKIQPAELGDSAVYLCASSRGTSGGNTGELFFGEGSRLTVL.

The rearrangement uses TRBV18 and TRBJ1-3; perhaps TRBD1 as D (5 bases). Trimming removed 1 base at V and 5 bases at J, with 9 bases between. CDR1 and CDR2 from the germline V gene are KGHSH and LQKENI. CDR3 length: 14 residues. CDR3 protein: CASSPQGRRNTIYF. The CDR3 nucleotides read TGTGCCAGCTCACCACAGGGGAGGCGAAACACCATATATTTT.

The chain combines TRBV5-8 with TRBJ2-2; D is possibly TRBD1 or TRBD2 (5 bases each). Germline values: CDR1 SGHTS, CDR2 YDEGEE. The germline V and J ends were trimmed by 4 bases and 7 bases, with 14 bases remaining between them. The CDR3 runs to 14 residues. CDR3 coding DNA: TGTGCCAGCAGCAAGGGACCCGAGGGCGGGGAGCTGTTTTTT. Amino acids: CASSKGPEGGELFF.

The V and J genes are TRBV19 and TRBJ2-5; D is unresolved. CDR3 length: 14 amino acids. Trimming took 2 bases from V and 7 from J, leaving 14 bases between them. Germline V gives CDR1 LNHDA, CDR2 SQIVND (reference sequence). The CDR3 coding sequence is TGTGCCAGTAGTATAAACCTACAGCTTCCGACCCAGTACTTC. It encodes CASSINLQLPTQYF.

The V and J genes are TRBV15 and TRBJ2-2, with D tentatively TRBD1 (5 bases). The germline V and J ends were trimmed by 0 bases and 2 bases, with 13 bases remaining between them. The length of the CDR3 is 17 residues. In germline, CDR1 is LNHNV, CDR2 YYDKDF (reference sequence). The CDR3 nucleotides are TGTGCCACCAGCAGAGATAGGGGAACAAGTAACACCGGGGAGCTGTTTTTT. Translated, it gives CATSRDRGTSNTGELFF.

DNA of the CDR3: TGTGCCAGCAGCTTTGCTGGGTGGACTGAAGCTTTCTTT. This sequence encodes CASSFAGWTEAFF. The chain joins TRBV7-2 to TRBJ1-1; D remains ambiguous. Between the trimmed V and J ends, which lost 3 bases and 5 bases, there was a span of 10 bases. Germline assignment: CDR1 SGHTA and CDR2 FQGNSA. The CDR3 covers 13 residues.